The 27 T cell receptor beta chains listed next were all sequenced from one sample in a study of cytomegalovirus exposure and HLA in healthy donors. 13 Jbeta primers and 60 Vbeta primers were used for the PCR. The protocol was immunoSEQ multiplex PCR, while the TCRdb copy is restricted to in-frame clones and leaves out a portion. The table records 150,000 or so clones, just under 75% of them present only once. Material for sequencing was PBMCs. These receptors were collected from a woman aged 18-29 years in good health and CMV-seronegative.

This chain uses TRBV5-8 with TRBJ2-7, with 7 nucleotides matching TRBD2. The CDR3 is 15 residues long. Trimming took 1 base from V and 1 from J; bases not matched to a gene: 5. From germline, CDR1 is SGHTS and CDR2 YDEGEE. The CDR3 reads CASSLPRERSYEQYV. CDR3 bases: TGTGCCAGCAGCTTGCCGCGGGAGCGGTCCTACGAGCAGTACGTC.

CDR3 sequence (DNA): TGTGCCAGCAGCCCTTGGGAGGAGACCCAGTACTTC. It encodes CASSPWEETQYF. V and J are TRBV7-6 and TRBJ2-5; D perhaps matches TRBD2 (5 bases). Germline V gene data show CDR1 as SGHVS and CDR2 as FNYEAQ. The CDR3 sequence is 12 residues long. V dropped 5 bases and J dropped 5 bases, with 9 bases sitting between them.

The V call is TRBV4-2, the J call TRBJ2-3; 10 bases fit TRBD2. The germline V gene encodes CDR1 LGHNA and CDR2 YNFKEQ. V shed 0 bases, J shed 6 bases, and the junction held 9 bases outside the gene matches. CDR3 length equals 17 residues. The CDR3 bases are TGTGCCAGCAGCCAAGATGGAGCGGGGGGGCCGGGGGATACGCAGTATTTT. As protein: CASSQDGAGGPGDTQYF.

J is TRBJ1-2 and V is TRBV5-8, with D tentatively TRBD1 (6 bases). Germline V lookup: CDR1 SGHTS, CDR2 YDEGEE. The V gene lost 2 bases and the J gene lost 4 bases, with 15 bases spanning the gap. The CDR3 has 15 residues. CDR3 sequence reads: CASSLRDKKLYGYTF. The CDR3 DNA sequence: TGTGCCAGCAGCTTAAGGGACAAGAAACTCTATGGCTACACCTTC.

This chain joins TRBV6-1 and TRBJ2-5; 8 bases agree with TRBD1. CDR1 is MNHNS, CDR2 SASEGT, per germline. The CDR3 is 14 amino acids. V trimming: 6 bases; J trimming: 5 bases; junction bases outside the gene matches: 8. CDR3 nucleotide sequence: TGTGCCAGCAGGGAATCAGGGGGCCTGGAGACCCAGTACTTC. Protein: CASRESGGLETQYF.

The rearrangement uses TRBV6-5 and TRBJ2-7; 7 bases align to TRBD2. The CDR3 spans 15 residues. Germline CDR1 reads MNHEY; CDR2 reads SVGAGI. V lost 6 bases and J lost 4; bases outside the gene matches: 12. CDR3 sequence reads: CASSLSGGDIYEQYF. CDR3 bases: TGTGCCAGCAGCCTATCTGGGGGGGATATTTACGAGCAGTACTTC.

This clone was counted between two and nine times. V gene TRBV4-3 combines with J gene TRBJ2-1; possible D gene TRBD2, 7 bases. This CDR3 comprises 16 residues. V lost 0 bases and J lost 4, with 13 bases in between. CDR1 and CDR2 from the germline V gene are LGHNA and YSLEER. CDR3 DNA sequence: TGCGCCAGCAGCCAAGAGTGGAGCGGGACATACAATGAGCAGTTCTTC. Amino acid sequence: CASSQEWSGTYNEQFF.

The chain has TRBV6-5 and TRBJ2-1, with D unresolved. Trimming pared 2 bases from V and 6 bases from J, leaving 8 bases between. CDR1 is MNHEY and CDR2 is SVGAGI in the germline V gene. The CDR3 totals 13 residues. The CDR3 DNA sequence: TGTGCCAGCAGTTACGGAGATTCCAATGAGCAGTTCTTC. Amino acid sequence: CASSYGDSNEQFF.

The chain employs TRBV27 and TRBJ2-2; D might be TRBD2 (6 bases). The CDR3 is 17 residues long. V lost 1 base and J lost 6, with 18 bases in between. Germline values: CDR1 MNHEY, CDR2 SMNVEV (reference sequence). CDR3 sequence: CASSLLGLALKAGELFF. The DNA of the CDR3 is TGTGCCAGCAGTTTATTGGGACTCGCCCTCAAGGCCGGGGAGCTGTTTTTT.

The chain links TRBV23-1 to TRBJ2-1; D is possibly TRBD2 (6 bases). TRBV23-1 is given ORF status, its function remaining uncertain. This CDR3 comprises 13 residues. The V and J ends lost 0 bases and 7 bases respectively, with 7 bases between them. The DNA of the CDR3 is TGCGCCAGCAGTCAATCGGAGGGGAATGAGCAGTTCTTC. Its protein is CASSQSEGNEQFF.

This clone has a handful of counts. V usage is TRBV27 and J usage is TRBJ2-6; D gene unclear. The V gene lost 0 bases and the J gene lost 1 base, with 10 bases spanning the gap. CDR1 and CDR2 (germline): MNHEY, SMNVEV (reference sequence). The CDR3 has 17 residues. This CDR3 is CASSLSIWASGANVLTF. CDR3 nucleotides: TGTGCCAGCAGTTTATCGATATGGGCGTCTGGGGCCAACGTCCTGACTTTC.

The chain employs TRBV5-1 and TRBJ1-4; D might be TRBD1 (5 bases). Trimming cost V 0 bases and J 4 bases, with 7 bases left between them. In germline, CDR1 is SGHRS, CDR2 YFSETQ. The CDR3 spans 14 residues. The CDR3 coding sequence is TGCGCCAGCAGCTTGGGACAGAGTAATGAAAAACTGTTTTTT. Its translation is CASSLGQSNEKLFF.

J is TRBJ2-1 and V is TRBV4-3; tentatively, D is TRBD1 (6 bases). CDR1 LGHNA and CDR2 YSLEER come from the germline V gene. The CDR3 is 15 residues long. V was trimmed by 0 bases and J by 2 bases, leaving 8 bases between them. DNA of the CDR3: TGCGCCAGCAGCCAAGATGCAGGGGCCTACAATGAGCAGTTCTTC. It codes for CASSQDAGAYNEQFF.

This rearrangement joins TRBV28 to TRBJ2-3; 10 bases line up with TRBD1. CDR1 MDHEN and CDR2 SYDVKM come from the germline V gene. The CDR3 sequence is 17 residues long. V lost 4 bases to trimming and J lost 1 base; unmatched junction nucleotides: 8. The CDR3 reads CASSSSGTGDRTDTQYF. CDR3 in DNA: TGTGCCAGCAGTTCGTCCGGGACAGGGGATCGCACAGATACGCAGTATTTT.

The chain recombines TRBV28 with TRBJ1-5, with TRBD1 matching over 7 bases. Looked up from germline, CDR1 is MDHEN and CDR2 is SYDVKM. This CDR3 comprises 14 residues. V gave up 4 bases and J gave up 3 bases; unmatched junction bases: 3. In DNA form, the CDR3 reads TGTGCCAGCAGTTCGGGACAGTACAATCAGCCCCAGCATTTT. Translating it yields CASSSGQYNQPQHF.

This chain uses TRBV7-9 with TRBJ2-4; 11 positions agree with TRBD2. The CDR3 loop spans 15 amino acids. CDR1 is SEHNR and CDR2 is FQNEAQ in the germline V gene (reference sequence). The J segment lost 12 bases and the V segment lost 5 bases, leaving 12 bases of the junction unmatched. In DNA form, the CDR3 reads TGTGCCAGCAGCAACATCACTAGCGGGGGTCCCAGTCAGTACTTC. Protein product: CASSNITSGGPSQYF.

This clone was seen more than once but under ten times. V and J are TRBV10-1 and TRBJ1-6; no clear D. V lost 6 bases to trimming and J lost 10 bases, with 16 bases between them. The CDR3 loop spans 14 amino acids. CDR1 is WNHNN and CDR2 is SYGVQD in the germline V gene (reference sequence). For the CDR3, the DNA is TGCGCCAGCAGGGTCTACCCGCGAGGGTCACCCCTCCACTTT. Residues: CASRVYPRGSPLHF.

This sequence joins TRBV19 and TRBJ1-5; D remains unclear. V dropped 5 bases and J dropped 3 bases, with 8 bases sitting between them. Germline CDR1 reads LNHDA; CDR2 reads SQIVND (reference sequence). This CDR3 region has 13 residues. CDR3 DNA sequence: TGTGCCAGTAGTTGGGCAGACAATCAGCCCCAGCATTTT. This translates into CASSWADNQPQHF.

The V call is TRBV7-2, the J call TRBJ2-1; D is unresolved. Germline CDR1 and CDR2: SGHTA and FQGNSA. Trimming took off 8 bases at V and 9 bases at J, with 20 bases between the two ends. CDR3 length equals 14 residues. The CDR3 spells CASLSRSGDGEQFF. The CDR3 DNA follows: TGTGCCAGCCTATCCAGGTCCGGCGATGGTGAGCAGTTCTTC.

The J gene is TRBJ2-5, the V gene TRBV10-3, with D unresolved. Germline V gene sequence: CDR1 ENHRY, CDR2 SYGVKD. Trimming pared 0 bases from V and 5 bases from J, leaving 4 bases between. The CDR3 has 12 residues. The CDR3 bases are TGTGCCATCAGTGAGTCTTCGGAGACCCAGTACTTC. This encodes CAISESSETQYF.

The chain employs TRBV29-1 and TRBJ2-5; 10 positions agree with TRBD2. The J call could be wrong; TRBJ2-7 is a better fit for the DNA end. CDR1 is SQVTM, CDR2 ANQGSEA, per germline. The CDR3 runs to 16 residues. This CDR3 is CSVGGLAGALAYEQYF. The CDR3 nucleotides read TGCAGCGTTGGGGGGCTAGCGGGGGCCCTGGCCTACGAGCAGTACTTC.

The gene calls are TRBV4-2 and TRBJ1-4; D is uncertain. The CDR3 length is 14 residues. V dropped 0 bases and J dropped 12 bases, with 14 bases sitting between them. Germline CDR1 LGHNA, CDR2 YNFKEQ. CDR3 sequence reads: CASSQDRQKTELFF. The CDR3, as DNA: TGTGCCAGCAGCCAAGATAGGCAGAAGACTGAACTGTTTTTT.

The V and J genes are TRBV27 and TRBJ1-2, with D perhaps TRBD1 (6 bases). The CDR3 consists of 14 residues. Germline V gene data show CDR1 as MNHEY and CDR2 as SMNVEV (reference sequence). The ends were cut back, 1 base at V and 6 bases at J, with 12 bases in the middle. In nucleotides, the CDR3 is TGTGCCAGCAGTTTATACAGGGAGGGAGATGGCTACACCTTC. Translation: CASSLYREGDGYTF.

The chain is built from TRBV4-1 and TRBJ2-2; possible D gene TRBD2, 5 bases. The CDR3 runs 14 residues. Trimming stripped 4 bases from V and 3 bases from J, with 9 bases between. Germline V gives CDR1 MGHRA, CDR2 YSYEKL. This CDR3 is CASSLTRYTGELFF. The DNA of the CDR3 is TGCGCCAGCAGCCTCACTAGGTACACCGGGGAGCTGTTTTTT.

This chain joins TRBV5-4 and TRBJ2-7, with D tentatively TRBD2 (6 bases). The CDR3 is 14 residues long. Looked up from germline, CDR1 is SGHNT and CDR2 is YYREEE (reference sequence). V lost 0 bases and J 1 base, leaving 8 bases between the germline ends. The CDR3 region is CASSLAGTSYEQYV. Here the CDR3 DNA reads TGTGCCAGCAGCTTGGCCGGGACTTCCTACGAGCAGTACGTC.

V is TRBV7-8 and J is TRBJ2-5; TRBD2 aligns across 8 bases. The J call may be wrong; the DNA end is better matched by TRBJ2-7. From germline, CDR1 is SGHVS and CDR2 FQNEAQ. This CDR3 spans 17 amino acids. This CDR3 is CASSFPSGGTRGPEQYF. CDR3 coding DNA: TGTGCCAGCAGCTTCCCCTCGGGGGGGACCCGGGGTCCCGAGCAGTACTTC.

In this sample, this clone turned up a few times. The rearrangement joins TRBV5-4 to TRBJ2-1, with a weak D call TRBD1 (6 bases). The CDR3 extends over 15 amino acids. The V and J ends lost 4 bases and 1 base respectively, with 12 bases between them. Germline CDR1 SGHNT, CDR2 YYREEE (reference sequence). CDR3: CASSAGEGSYNEQFF. Written as DNA, the CDR3 is TGTGCCAGCAGCGCAGGGGAAGGGTCCTACAATGAGCAGTTCTTC.